This paragraph reports one T cell receptor beta chain. What antigen it recognizes has not been identified. No base quality information exists; no much larger clone differs at one position. The data are from a study of blood T cell repertoires in COVID-19 (dated by TCRdb to 2019 to 2021). About the full investigation: Samples from collaborators originated in the United States, Italy and Spain and spanned both the acute and convalescent phases of COVID-19. Where HLA class I and class II types were available, the types were taken from metadata supplied by the sample provider, not from assay-based typing. A de-identified subject ID, COVID-19 status, age in years and sex were almost always included in the sample metadata. Samples came from the ongoing ImmuneRACE study (first 160 participants) plus 1,254 subjects from 6 global collaborators. The material from the prospective study consisted of cDNA or gDNA derived from T cells, B-cell-depleted T cells, or PBMCs. The dataset comprised deeply sampled blood TCRbeta repertoires from subjects exposed to, actively infected with, or recovered from COVID-19. The repertoires were released in a freely available public database meant as a resource for research on the immune response to SARS-CoV-2.

Findings and caveats that apply to the study as a whole: Clinical and demographic metadata were provided uncurated, with the amount varying by source and participant.

TCRbeta CDR3 regions were amplified from genomic DNA using the immunoSEQ Assay, a bias-controlled multiplex PCR. Per the source publication's procedure: The number of nucleated cells in each sample was estimated from the amplification of reference gene primers within the assay. To quantify the absolute abundance of each unique TCRbeta CDR3 rearrangement, sequence reads were collapsed and filtered. For each sample, productive Simpson clonality was calculated as the square root of Simpson's diversity index over productive rearrangements. TCRdb took this table from immuneACCESS and kept in-frame rearrangements with V and J called. Such tables lack part of the clones; where checked against another copy, unresolved V genes explain under half of the gap, and the rest is unexplained. That table furnishes V, J and clone size, whereas the DNA furnished D and trimming. The sample has 300,000 to 350,000 clones on record, roughly 88% of them singletons. 2.5% to 3.5% of the sample lies in the top ten.

According to the germline V gene, CDR1 reads MNHEY and CDR2 reads SVGAGI. The CDR3 sequence holds 14 residues, the cysteine and phenylalanine included. This entry keeps only the CDR3 DNA: 42 bases, framed from base 1. Trimming at the junction amounts to 7 bases on V and 6 bases on J, and the germline ends lie 13 bases apart. One collaborating source in Seattle enrolled patients during active infection and followed them longitudinally through the course of disease. Each collaborating institution followed its own protocols to collect whole blood in K2EDTA tubes. For TCRbeta analysis, collaborators shipped samples as frozen whole blood, isolated PBMCs, or DNA extracted from either of those sample types.

The sequence came from a woman in her 30s with COVID-19, enrolled during active disease. The sample consisted of peripheral blood. Rearrangement joined TRBV6-5 to TRBJ1-6; TRBD1 might be the D gene, on 5 matching bases. The CDR3 protein is CASNWAGINSPLHF. The sequenced DNA is TGTGCCAGCAATTGGGCAGGGATTAATTCACCCCTCCACTTT.